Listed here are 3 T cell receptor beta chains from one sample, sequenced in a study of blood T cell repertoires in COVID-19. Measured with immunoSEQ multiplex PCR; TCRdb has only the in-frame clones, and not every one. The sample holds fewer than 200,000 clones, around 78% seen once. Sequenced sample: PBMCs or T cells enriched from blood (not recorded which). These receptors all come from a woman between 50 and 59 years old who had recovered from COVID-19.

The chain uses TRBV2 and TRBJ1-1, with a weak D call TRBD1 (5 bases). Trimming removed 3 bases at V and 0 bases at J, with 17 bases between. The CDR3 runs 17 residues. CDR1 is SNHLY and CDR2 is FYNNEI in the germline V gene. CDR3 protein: CASSEAREGSMNTEAFF. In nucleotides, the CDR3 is TGTGCCAGCAGTGAGGCCAGGGAGGGAAGTATGAACACTGAAGCTTTCTTT. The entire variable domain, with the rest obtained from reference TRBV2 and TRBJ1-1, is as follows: EPEVTQTPSHQVTQMGQEVILRCVPISNHLYFYWYRQILGQKVEFLVSFYNNEISEKSEIFDDQFSVERPDGSNFTLKIRSTKLEDSAMYFCASSEAREGSMNTEAFFGQGTRLTVV.

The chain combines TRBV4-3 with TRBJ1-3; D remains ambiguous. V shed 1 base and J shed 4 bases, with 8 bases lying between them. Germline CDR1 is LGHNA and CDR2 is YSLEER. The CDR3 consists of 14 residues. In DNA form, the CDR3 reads TGCGCCAGCAGCCAAGGCCAGTTCGGAAACACCATATATTTT. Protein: CASSQGQFGNTIYF.

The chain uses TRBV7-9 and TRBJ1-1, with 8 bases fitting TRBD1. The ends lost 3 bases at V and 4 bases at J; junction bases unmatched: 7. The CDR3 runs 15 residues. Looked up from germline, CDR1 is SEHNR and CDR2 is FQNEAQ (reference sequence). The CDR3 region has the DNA TGTGCCAGCAGCTTTGCGGACAGGGTGGGCACTGAAGCTTTCTTT. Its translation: CASSFADRVGTEAFF.